A single sample is the source of the 16 T cell receptor beta chains below, sequenced in a study of cytomegalovirus exposure and HLA in healthy donors. The study ran its PCR with 60 Vbeta and 13 Jbeta primers. TCRdb's copy holds only in-frame clones and misses some; the assay was immunoSEQ multiplex PCR. In the table there are 150,000 to 200,000 clones, 79% of which are singletons. The sequenced material came from PBMCs. These receptors all stem from a woman between 50 and 59 years old in good health and CMV-seronegative.

In regard to this clone: The junction differs from germline at one of its ends, possibly a read error. The same CDR3 is also encoded by other DNA sequences in this sample. The gene calls are TRBV6-1 and TRBJ1-1; TRBD1 aligns across 10 bases. Germline V CDR1 and CDR2: MNHNS, SASEGT. CDR3 length: 14 amino acids. CDR3: CASNRQGARTEAFF. The CDR3, as DNA: TGTGCCAGCAACCGACAGGGGGCGAGAACTGAAGCCTTCTTT.

The chain couples TRBV18 to TRBJ1-5; TRBD1 agrees at 11 bases. Germline CDR1 and CDR2: KGHSH and LQKENI. This CDR3 contains 17 residues. V lost 6 bases, J lost 0 bases, and 7 bases stayed unmatched. This CDR3 reads CASSGTGGEYSNQPQHF. For the CDR3, the DNA is TGTGCCAGCTCGGGGACAGGGGGAGAGTATAGCAATCAGCCCCAGCATTTT. Combining the CDR3 with reference TRBV18 and TRBJ1-5 gives the whole variable domain NAGVMQNPRHLVRRRGQEARLRCSPMKGHSHVYWYRQLPEEGLKFMVYLQKENIIDESGMPKERFSAEFPKEGPSILRIQQVVRGDSAAYFCASSGTGGEYSNQPQHFGDGTRLSIL.

On this clone itself: A read error may produce the germline difference seen at one junction end. The rearrangement uses TRBV7-9 and TRBJ1-2, with D possibly matching TRBD1 (6 bases). This CDR3 is built from 17 residues. Germline V gene lookup returns CDR1 SEHNR and CDR2 FQNEAQ (reference sequence). The CDR3 protein is CSSSSQFGGPNTYGYTF. The CDR3 nucleotides read TGTTCCAGCAGCTCTCAATTCGGGGGGCCCAACACCTATGGCTACACCTTC.

The chain joins TRBV28 to TRBJ2-7; 13 positions match TRBD2. The CDR3 spans 14 residues. V trimming: 5 bases; J trimming: 3 bases; junction bases outside the gene matches: 1. Germline assignment: CDR1 MDHEN and CDR2 SYDVKM. The CDR3: CASSRTSGGYEQYF. The CDR3 nucleotides read TGTGCCAGCAGTAGGACTAGCGGGGGCTACGAGCAGTACTTC. The full variable domain, in which reference TRBV28 and TRBJ2-7 provide the parts outside the CDR3, is DVKVTQSSRYLVKRTGEKVFLECVQDMDHENMFWYRQDPGLGLRLIYFSYDVKMKEKGDIPEGYSVSREKKERFSLILESASTNQTSMYLCASSRTSGGYEQYFGPGTRLTVT.

V is TRBV28 and J is TRBJ2-5, with D possibly being TRBD2 (6 bases). V lost 3 bases to trimming and J lost 4 bases, with 12 bases between them. This CDR3 contains 14 residues. The V gene's germline CDR1 is MDHEN and CDR2 SYDVKM. The CDR3 protein is CASSFVQGGETQYF. The CDR3 DNA reads TGTGCCAGCAGTTTCGTCCAGGGAGGAGAGACCCAGTACTTC.

The rearrangement joins TRBV5-6 to TRBJ2-1, with a weak D call TRBD1 (5 bases). Germline CDR1 is SGHDT and CDR2 is YYEEEE. This CDR3 has 18 amino acids. V lost 1 base and J 5 bases, leaving 22 bases between the germline ends. The CDR3 is CASSLRKIANRRHNEQFF. The CDR3 DNA follows: TGTGCCAGCAGCTTGCGGAAGATAGCCAACAGGCGACACAATGAGCAGTTCTTC.

The chain uses TRBV5-1 and TRBJ2-3; 8 bases are shared with TRBD1. Germline loops: CDR1 SGHRS, CDR2 YFSETQ. The V segment lost 4 bases and the J segment 5 bases; nucleotides outside the gene matches: 6. The CDR3 is 14 amino acids. This CDR3 is CASSTDRERDTQYF. DNA of the CDR3: TGCGCCAGCAGCACGGACAGGGAAAGAGATACGCAGTATTTT.

The chain employs TRBV9 and TRBJ2-1, with 13 bases identical to TRBD2. The germline gives CDR1 SGDLS, CDR2 YYNGEE. V lost 4 bases, J lost 5 bases, and 3 bases stayed unmatched. This CDR3 spans 15 amino acids. In DNA, the CDR3 is TGTGCCAGCAGCTTTGGACTAGCGGGGGACAATGAGCAGTTCTTC. It specifies CASSFGLAGDNEQFF.

As for this clone: The junction departs from germline at one end; a sequencing error may be responsible. V and J are TRBV7-9 and TRBJ1-2; 7 bases fit TRBD1. Germline V gene sequence: CDR1 SEHNR, CDR2 FQNEAQ (reference sequence). The CDR3 spans 15 residues. CDR3 residues: CSSSRHLTGQVHYTF. The CDR3 DNA follows: TGTTCCAGCAGCCGACACCTTACTGGACAGGTCCACTACACCTTC.

The CDR3 here is CAISTTGVYNSPLHF. The CDR3 DNA follows: TGTGCCATCAGTACGACAGGGGTCTATAATTCACCCCTCCACTTT. The chain combines TRBV10-3 with TRBJ1-6; 8 bases map to TRBD1. Germline trimming cut 5 bases from V and 3 bases from J; bases unmatched to any gene: 3. Germline-derived CDR1 and CDR2 are ENHRY and SYGVKD. This CDR3 spans 15 amino acids.

This chain joins TRBV5-1 and TRBJ2-3; D gene ambiguous. Trimming left V 4 bases short and J 1 base short, with 7 bases between. This CDR3 comprises 13 residues. Germline V lookup: CDR1 SGHRS, CDR2 YFSETQ. DNA for the CDR3: TGCGCCAGCAGCCCCTCCCGCACAGATACGCAGTATTTT. Protein sequence: CASSPSRTDTQYF.

V is TRBV30 and J is TRBJ2-6; D call uncertain. Trimming cost V 0 bases and J 0 bases, with 6 bases left between them. Per the germline V gene, CDR1 is GTSNPN and CDR2 is SVGIG (reference sequence). The CDR3 has 15 residues. CDR3 loop: CAWSVGFSGANVLTF. In nucleotides, the CDR3 is TGTGCCTGGAGTGTCGGTTTCTCTGGGGCCAACGTCCTGACTTTC.

The chain joins TRBV6-6 to TRBJ1-2; D call uncertain. Germline V gene data show CDR1 as MNHNY and CDR2 as SVGAGI (reference sequence). The CDR3 is made up of 11 amino acids. V lost 6 bases to trimming and J lost 3 bases, with 5 bases between them. The CDR3 DNA reads as TGTGCCAGCAGCGTCGACTATGGCTACACCTTC. Translating gives CASSVDYGYTF.

The CDR3 nucleotides read TGTGCTAGTGGTGGTGGGGGCCGGGGTGGCTACACCTTC. Encoded protein: CASGGGGRGGYTF. The chain couples TRBV12-5 to TRBJ1-2; D may be TRBD1 (6 bases). V shed 5 bases and J shed 7 bases, with 14 bases lying between them. CDR1 LGHNT and CDR2 FRNRAP come from the germline V gene. The CDR3 has 13 amino acids.

This sequence joins TRBV9 and TRBJ2-1; 8 positions match TRBD2. With V trimmed by 3 bases and J by 14 bases, 13 bases remained unmatched. The CDR3 is 14 residues long. From germline, CDR1 is SGDLS and CDR2 YYNGEE. As DNA, the CDR3 is TGTGCCAGCAGCGCCCCAGGGACTTCGCGGGAGGAGTTCTTC. It yields the protein CASSAPGTSREEFF.

Notes on this clone: Other DNA sequences in this specimen translate into the identical CDR3. The V and J genes are TRBV6-6 and TRBJ1-6; D is unresolved. CDR3 size: 14 residues. Trimming cost V 7 bases and J 5 bases, with 12 bases left between them. Germline loops: CDR1 MNHNY, CDR2 SVGAGI (reference sequence). The CDR3 region is CASMWAQDNSPLHF. The CDR3 DNA reads TGTGCCAGCATGTGGGCGCAGGATAATTCACCCCTCCACTTT.